This entry is about one TCR beta chain. Additional DNA sequences in this sample encode the identical CDR3. The sample is drawn from a study of blood T cell repertoires in COVID-19. Study information: COVID-19 samples, acute and convalescent, were from the United States, Italy and Spain. PBMCs, B-cell-depleted T cells, or T cells provided the cDNA or gDNA that made up the material.

The length of the CDR3 is 13 residues. Germline V lookup: CDR1 SGHRS, CDR2 YFSETQ. Trimming removed 0 bases from V and 1 base from J, with 4 bases in between. Per the original data handling: Amplification from reference gene primers served as the basis for estimated nucleated cell counts. The repertoire was sequenced with immunoSEQ multiplex PCR; TCRdb's copy has only in-frame clones and lacks some. V and J calls and clone size are copied from that table; D and trimming were computed from the DNA. The repertoire includes over 600,000 clones, about 90% of them detected once, and roughly 0.26% sits in the top ten.

Material for sequencing was peripheral blood. The chain couples TRBV5-1 to TRBJ1-1, with D hard to call. This sequence originates from a young woman with acute or convalescent COVID-19. The CDR3 region is CASSLAQNTEAFF. As DNA, the CDR3 is TGCGCCAGCAGCTTGGCCCAGAACACTGAAGCTTTCTTT.